This record looks at one TCR beta chain sequence and its context. The antigen remains unidentified. The source of the sample is a study of T cell responses to AZD1222 COVID-19 vaccine. Regarding the study as a whole: Donors were mostly white British, more females; clonal diversity possibly underestimated.

Data came from immunoSEQ multiplex PCR; TCRdb stores just in-frame clones and leaves some out. The sample holds about 91,000 clones, 80% to 95% seen once. With 2 bases removed from V and 10 bases from J, the gap between germline ends came to 12 bases. Germline CDR1 and CDR2: SGHDT and YYEEEE. The CDR3 extends over 12 amino acids. The V call is TRBV5-6, the J call TRBJ1-2; D call uncertain. The sequencing here drew on peripheral blood, taken 28 days after the second AZD1222 dose. The TCR comes from an adult who received the AZD1222 COVID-19 vaccine. The CDR3 sequence: CASSFALTHYTF. Written as DNA, the CDR3 is TGTGCCAGCAGCTTTGCGCTTACCCACTACACCTTC.